These 3 T cell receptor beta chains share one sample of origin, sequenced in a study of early T cells in non-severe SARS-CoV-2 infection. TCRdb used MiXCR to reprocess the 5' RACE reads, holding one entry per CDR3 protein. The profile covers 45,000 to 60,000 distinct CDR3 sequences, with 8.7% appearing a single time and roughly 4% taken by the ten largest. The sample was whole blood, taken at baseline. Every receptor here comes from an adult who was a healthcare worker with PCR-confirmed SARS-CoV-2 infection or an uninfected control (not recorded which).

This sequence joins TRBV4-1 and TRBJ2-7; D is possibly TRBD1 (5 bases). The germline gives CDR1 MGHRA, CDR2 YSYEKL. There are 12 residues in the CDR3. Deletions cut 8 bases from V and 2 bases from J, with 10 bases between. The DNA of the CDR3 is TGCGCCAGCGGTCCAGGGACCTACGAGCAGTACTTC. Its translation: CASGPGTYEQYF.

The V and J genes are TRBV29-1 and TRBJ1-1, with D uncertain. Germline values: CDR1 SQVTM, CDR2 ANQGSEA. The CDR3 runs to 11 residues. V lost 4 bases and J 8 bases, leaving 11 bases between the germline ends. Written as DNA, the CDR3 is TGCAGCGTTGTTATCAGCCAGGAAGCTTTCTTT. This encodes CSVVISQEAFF. The full variable domain, with the rest looked up from reference TRBV29-1 and TRBJ1-1, is SAVISQKPSRDICQRGTSLTIQCQVDSQVTMMFWYRQQPGQSLTLIATANQGSEATYESGFVIDKFPISRPNLTFSTLTVSNMSPEDSSIYLCSVVISQEAFFGQGTRLTVV.

The genes are TRBV29-1 and TRBJ2-3; TRBD2 matches at 10 bases. V shed 3 bases and J 2 bases; nucleotides not matched to a gene: 5. Germline-derived CDR1 and CDR2 are SQVTM and ANQGSEA. This CDR3 spans 15 amino acids. The DNA for the CDR3 is TGCAGCGTTGATCTAGCGGGGGTAAACACAGATACGCAGTATTTT. Translation gives CSVDLAGVNTDTQYF.